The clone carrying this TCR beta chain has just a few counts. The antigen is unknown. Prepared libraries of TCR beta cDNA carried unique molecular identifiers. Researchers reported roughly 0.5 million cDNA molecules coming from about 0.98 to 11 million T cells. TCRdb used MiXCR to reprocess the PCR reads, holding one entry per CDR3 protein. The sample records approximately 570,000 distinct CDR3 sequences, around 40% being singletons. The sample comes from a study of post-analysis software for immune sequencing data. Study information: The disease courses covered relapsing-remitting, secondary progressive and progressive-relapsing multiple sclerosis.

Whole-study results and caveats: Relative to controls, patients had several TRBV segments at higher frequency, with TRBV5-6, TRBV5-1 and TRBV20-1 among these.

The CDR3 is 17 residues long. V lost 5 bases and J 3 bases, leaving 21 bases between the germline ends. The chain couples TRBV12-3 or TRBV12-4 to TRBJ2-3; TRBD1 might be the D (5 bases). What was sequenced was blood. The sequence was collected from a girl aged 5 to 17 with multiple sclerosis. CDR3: CASSDSPTVHVTDTQYF. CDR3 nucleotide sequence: TGTGCCAGCAGTGATTCCCCGACAGTCCATGTTACAGATACGCAGTATTTT.